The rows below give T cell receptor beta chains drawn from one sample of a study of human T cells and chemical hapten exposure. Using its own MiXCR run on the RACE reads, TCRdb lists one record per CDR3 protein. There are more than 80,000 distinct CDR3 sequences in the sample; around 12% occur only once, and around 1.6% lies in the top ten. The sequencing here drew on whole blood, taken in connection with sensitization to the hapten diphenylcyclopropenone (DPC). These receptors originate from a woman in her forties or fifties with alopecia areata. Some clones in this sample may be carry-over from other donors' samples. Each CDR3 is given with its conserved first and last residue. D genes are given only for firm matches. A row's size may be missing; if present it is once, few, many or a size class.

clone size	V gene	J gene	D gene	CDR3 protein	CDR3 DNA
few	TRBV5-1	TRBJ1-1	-	CASSFFACLNTEAFF	TGCGCCAGCAGCTTCTTCGCCTGCTTAAACACTGAAGCTTTCTTT
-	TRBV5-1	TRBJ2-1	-	CASSAPETGVYNEQFF	TGCGCCAGCAGCGCCCCTGAAACAGGAGTATACAATGAGCAGTTCTTC
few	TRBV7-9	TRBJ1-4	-	CASSLEGQINNEKLFF	TGTGCCAGCAGCTTGGAAGGACAGATAAATAATGAAAAACTGTTTTTT
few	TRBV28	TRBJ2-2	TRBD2	CASTPARSGRPGELFF	TGTGCCAGCACCCCGGCTAGAAGCGGGAGACCCGGGGAGCTGTTTTTT
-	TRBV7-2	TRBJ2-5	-	CASSLELFQETQYF	TGTGCCAGCAGCTTAGAACTATTCCAAGAGACCCAGTACTTC
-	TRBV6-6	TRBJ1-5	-	CASSYAGGWQPQHF	TGTGCCAGCAGTTACGCCGGGGGTTGGCAGCCCCAGCATTTT
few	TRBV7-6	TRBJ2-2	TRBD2	CASSPTTSGGTTGELFF	TGTGCCAGCAGCCCAACGACTAGCGGGGGGACCACCGGGGAGCTGTTTTTT
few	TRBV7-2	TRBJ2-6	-	CASSPLGVSGANVLTF	TGTGCCAGCAGCCCACTCGGGGTATCTGGGGCCAACGTCCTGACTTTC
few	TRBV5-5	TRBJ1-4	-	CASSLVGSSTNEKLFF	TGTGCCAGCAGCTTGGTAGGCTCTTCAACTAATGAAAAACTGTTTTTT
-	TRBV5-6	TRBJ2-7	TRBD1	CASSLGTGPHEQYF	TGTGCCAGCAGCCTCGGGACAGGGCCCCACGAGCAGTACTTC
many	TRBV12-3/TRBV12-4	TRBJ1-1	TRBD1	CASTPDRMNTEAFF	TGTGCCAGCACCCCGGACAGGATGAACACTGAAGCTTTCTTT
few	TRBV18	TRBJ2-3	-	CASSTYGGGTDTQYF	TGTGCCAGCTCCACATACGGCGGGGGCACAGATACGCAGTATTTT
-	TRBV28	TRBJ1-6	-	CASSKIRGQISPLHF	TGTGCCAGCAGTAAAATCCGGGGGCAAATATCACCCCTCCACTTT
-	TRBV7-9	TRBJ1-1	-	CASSLEARDEAFF	TGTGCCAGCAGCTTGGAGGCCAGAGATGAAGCTTTCTTT
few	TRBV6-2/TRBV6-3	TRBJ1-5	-	CASSTGNSNQPQHF	TGTGCCAGCAGCACGGGCAATAGCAATCAGCCCCAGCATTTT
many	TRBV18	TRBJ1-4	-	CASSSGLSPNEKLFF	TGTGCCAGCTCTTCTGGACTCTCACCTAATGAAAAACTGTTTTTT
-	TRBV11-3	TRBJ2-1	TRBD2	CASSLRAGVVEQFF	TGTGCCAGCAGCTTAAGAGCGGGGGTCGTAGAGCAGTTCTTC
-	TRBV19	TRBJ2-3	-	CASSIVGRSSSDTQYF	TGTGCCAGTAGTATTGTGGGCAGGTCGTCCTCAGATACGCAGTATTTT
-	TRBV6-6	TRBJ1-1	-	CASVRSRDNTEAFF	TGTGCCAGCGTCCGTTCACGGGACAACACTGAAGCTTTCTTT
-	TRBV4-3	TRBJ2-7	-	CASSLERTVPYEQYF	TGCGCCAGCAGCCTAGAAAGGACGGTACCCTACGAGCAGTACTTC
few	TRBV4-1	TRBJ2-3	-	CASSHQKQDADTQYF	TGCGCCAGCAGCCACCAGAAACAGGACGCAGATACGCAGTATTTT
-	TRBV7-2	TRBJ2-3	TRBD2	CASSPTSASPDTQYF	TGTGCCAGCAGCCCTACTAGCGCTTCCCCAGATACGCAGTATTTT
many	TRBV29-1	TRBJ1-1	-	CSVMGSLQTEAFF	TGCAGCGTTATGGGGAGTTTGCAGACTGAAGCTTTCTTT
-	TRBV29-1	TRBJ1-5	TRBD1	CSGGCDRAERQPQHF	TGCAGCGGCGGCTGTGACAGGGCGGAACGGCAGCCCCAGCATTTT
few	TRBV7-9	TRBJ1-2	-	CASSLGPGTANYGYTF	TGTGCCAGCAGCTTAGGTCCGGGTACAGCTAACTATGGCTACACCTTC
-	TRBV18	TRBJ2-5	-	CASSAEQETQYF	TGTGCCAGCTCAGCCGAACAAGAGACCCAGTACTTC
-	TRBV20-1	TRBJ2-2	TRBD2	CSARGLAGAGGELFF	TGCAGTGCTAGAGGACTAGCGGGAGCCGGCGGGGAGCTGTTTTTT
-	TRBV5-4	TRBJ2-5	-	CASSPRIVQETQYF	TGTGCCAGCAGCCCCCGTATCGTCCAAGAGACCCAGTACTTC
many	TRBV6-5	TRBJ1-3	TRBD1	CASIRTGGSPGNTIYF	TGTGCCAGCATCCGGACAGGGGGCTCCCCTGGAAACACCATATATTTT
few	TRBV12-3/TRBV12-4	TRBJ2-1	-	CASSSSTSGREQFF	TGTGCCAGCAGTTCGTCTACATCGGGGAGGGAGCAGTTCTTC
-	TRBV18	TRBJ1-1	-	CASSPAGYTEAFF	TGTGCCAGCTCACCAGCAGGGTACACTGAAGCTTTCTTT
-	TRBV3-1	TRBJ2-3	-	CASRGLGDTQYF	TGTGCCAGCAGGGGGCTGGGAGATACGCAGTATTTT
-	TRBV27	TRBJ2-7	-	CASSLSRGSLYEQYF	TGTGCCAGCAGTTTATCGAGGGGAAGCCTCTACGAGCAGTACTTC
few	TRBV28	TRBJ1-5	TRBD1	CASSPTGNQPQHF	TGTGCCAGCAGTCCGACAGGGAATCAGCCCCAGCATTTT
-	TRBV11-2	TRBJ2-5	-	CASSLGMGTTQTQYF	TGTGCCAGCAGCCTGGGGATGGGGACAACTCAGACCCAGTACTTC
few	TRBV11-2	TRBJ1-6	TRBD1	CASSKTGGGSPLHF	TGTGCCAGCAGCAAGACAGGGGGCGGTTCACCCCTCCACTTT
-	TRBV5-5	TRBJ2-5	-	CASGFRQASLETQYF	TGTGCCAGCGGGTTTCGACAGGCCTCTCTAGAGACCCAGTACTTC
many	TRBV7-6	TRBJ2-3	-	CASSLAHQDTQYF	TGTGCCAGCAGCTTAGCGCACCAAGATACGCAGTATTTT
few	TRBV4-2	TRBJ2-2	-	CASSQPQGTTNTGELFF	TGTGCCAGCAGCCAACCCCAGGGGACGACGAACACCGGGGAGCTGTTTTTT
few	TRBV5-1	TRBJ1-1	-	CASSLQGYTEAFF	TGCGCCAGCAGCTTGCAGGGTTACACTGAAGCTTTCTTT
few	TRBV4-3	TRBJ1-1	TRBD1	CASSQDPTGWGIQAEAFF	TGCGCCAGCAGCCAAGATCCGACAGGGTGGGGGATTCAGGCTGAAGCTTTCTTT
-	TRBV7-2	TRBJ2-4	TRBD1	CASSPQDRVDIQYF	TGTGCCAGCAGCCCCCAGGACAGGGTTGACATTCAGTACTTC
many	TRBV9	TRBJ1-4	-	CASSAEDGTANEKLFF	TGTGCCAGCAGCGCAGAAGATGGGACGGCTAATGAAAAACTGTTTTTT
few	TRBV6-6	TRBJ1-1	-	CASSYGGINTEAFF	TGTGCCAGCAGTTACGGGGGCATTAACACTGAAGCTTTCTTT
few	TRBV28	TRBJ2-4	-	CASSLNLDIQYF	TGTGCCAGCAGCCTAAATCTGGACATTCAGTACTTC
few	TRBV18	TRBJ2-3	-	CASSRSVTDTQYF	TGTGCCAGCTCCCGCTCCGTCACAGATACGCAGTATTTT
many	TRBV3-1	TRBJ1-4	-	CASSPGPQGNNLFF	TGTGCCAGCAGCCCCGGGCCCCAGGGGAACAACCTGTTTTTT
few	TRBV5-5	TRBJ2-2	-	CASTLLGHTGELFF	TGTGCCAGCACCCTCCTAGGACACACCGGGGAGCTGTTTTTT
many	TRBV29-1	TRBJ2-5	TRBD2	CSVSGGPRETQYF	TGCAGCGTATCGGGGGGTCCCCGGGAGACCCAGTACTTC
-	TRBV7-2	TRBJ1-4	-	CASSFSGQGNEKLFF	TGTGCCAGCAGCTTCTCGGGGCAGGGCAATGAAAAACTGTTTTTT